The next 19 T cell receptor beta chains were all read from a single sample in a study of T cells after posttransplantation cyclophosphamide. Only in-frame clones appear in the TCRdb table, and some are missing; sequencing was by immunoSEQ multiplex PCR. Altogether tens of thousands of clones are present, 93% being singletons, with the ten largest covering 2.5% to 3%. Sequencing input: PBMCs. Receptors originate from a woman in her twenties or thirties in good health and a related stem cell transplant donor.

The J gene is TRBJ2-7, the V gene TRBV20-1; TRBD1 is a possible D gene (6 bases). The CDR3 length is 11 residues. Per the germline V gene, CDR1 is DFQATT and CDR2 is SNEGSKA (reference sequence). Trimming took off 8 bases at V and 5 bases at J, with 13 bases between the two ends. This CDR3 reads CSSKQGNEQYF. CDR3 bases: TGCAGTTCAAAACAGGGTAACGAGCAGTACTTC.

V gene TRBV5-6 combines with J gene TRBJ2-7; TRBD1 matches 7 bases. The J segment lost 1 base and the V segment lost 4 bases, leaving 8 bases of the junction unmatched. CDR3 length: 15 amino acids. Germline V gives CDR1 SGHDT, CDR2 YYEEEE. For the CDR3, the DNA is TGTGCCAGCAGCCCACAGGGGTCCGGGTCCTACGAGCAGTACTTC. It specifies CASSPQGSGSYEQYF.

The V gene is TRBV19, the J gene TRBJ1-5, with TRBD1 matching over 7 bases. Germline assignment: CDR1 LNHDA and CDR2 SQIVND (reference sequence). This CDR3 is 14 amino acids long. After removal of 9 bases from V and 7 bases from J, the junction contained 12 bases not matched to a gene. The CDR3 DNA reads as TGTGCCAGCAGGAGTAGGGGGCTAGAGCAGCCCCAGCATTTT. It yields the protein CASRSRGLEQPQHF. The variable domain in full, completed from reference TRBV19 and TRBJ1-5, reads DGGITQSPKYLFRKEGQNVTLSCEQNLNHDAMYWYRQDPGQGLRLIYYSQIVNDFQKGDIAEGYSVSREKKESFPLTVTSAQKNPTAFYLCASRSRGLEQPQHFGDGTRLSIL.

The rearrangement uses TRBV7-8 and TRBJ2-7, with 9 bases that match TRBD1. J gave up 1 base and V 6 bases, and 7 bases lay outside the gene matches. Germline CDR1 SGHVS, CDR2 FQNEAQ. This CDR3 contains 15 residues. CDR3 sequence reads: CASSPDRGWSYEQYF. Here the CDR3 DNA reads TGTGCCAGCAGTCCGGACAGGGGATGGTCCTACGAGCAGTACTTC.

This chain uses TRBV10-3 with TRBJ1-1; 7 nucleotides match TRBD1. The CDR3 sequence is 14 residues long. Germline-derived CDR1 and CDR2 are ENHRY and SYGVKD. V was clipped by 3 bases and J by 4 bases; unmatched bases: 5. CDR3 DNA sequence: TGTGCCATCAGTGAAACCTCAGGGGGCACTGAAGCTTTCTTT. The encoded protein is CAISETSGGTEAFF.

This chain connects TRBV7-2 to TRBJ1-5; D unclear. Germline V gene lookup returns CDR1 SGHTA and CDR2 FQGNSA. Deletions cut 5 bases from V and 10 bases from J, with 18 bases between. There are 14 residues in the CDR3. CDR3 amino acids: CASSLWRLGKPQHF. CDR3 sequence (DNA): TGTGCCAGCAGCCTCTGGAGGCTGGGTAAACCCCAGCATTTT. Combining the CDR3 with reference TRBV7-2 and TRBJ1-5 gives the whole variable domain GAGVSQSPSNKVTEKGKDVELRCDPISGHTALYWYRQSLGQGLEFLIYFQGNSAPDKSGLPSDRFSAERTGGSVSTLTIQRTQQEDSAVYLCASSLWRLGKPQHFGDGTRLSIL.

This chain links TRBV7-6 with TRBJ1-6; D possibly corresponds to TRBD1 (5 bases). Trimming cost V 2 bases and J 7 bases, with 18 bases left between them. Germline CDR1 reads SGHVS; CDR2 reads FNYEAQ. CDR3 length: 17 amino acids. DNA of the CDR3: TGTGCCAGCAGCTTAATCCAGGGTCCGGGTAAAAATTCACCCCTCCACTTT. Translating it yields CASSLIQGPGKNSPLHF.

CDR3 nucleotides: TGCGCCAGCAGCTTGGGGGCTAGCGGGGGGGTCCAAGAGACCCAGTACTTC. Protein: CASSLGASGGVQETQYF. The chain couples TRBV5-1 to TRBJ2-5; 12 bases align to TRBD2. Germline CDR1 is SGHRS and CDR2 is YFSETQ. V shed 0 bases and J 1 base; nucleotides not matched to a gene: 4. CDR3 length: 17 amino acids.

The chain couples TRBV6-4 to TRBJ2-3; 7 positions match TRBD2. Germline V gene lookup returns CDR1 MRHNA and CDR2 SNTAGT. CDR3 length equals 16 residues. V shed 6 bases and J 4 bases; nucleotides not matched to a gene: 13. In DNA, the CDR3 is TGTGCCAGCAGGGCTGGTGGCGGGGGTCATGCAGATACGCAGTATTTT. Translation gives CASRAGGGGHADTQYF.

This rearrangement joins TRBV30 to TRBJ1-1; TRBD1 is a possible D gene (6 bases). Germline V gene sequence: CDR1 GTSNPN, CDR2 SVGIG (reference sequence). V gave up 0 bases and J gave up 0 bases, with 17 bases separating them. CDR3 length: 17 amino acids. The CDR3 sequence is CAWSVFRAGQMNTEAFF. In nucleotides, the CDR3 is TGTGCCTGGAGTGTCTTCAGGGCAGGACAGATGAACACTGAAGCTTTCTTT.

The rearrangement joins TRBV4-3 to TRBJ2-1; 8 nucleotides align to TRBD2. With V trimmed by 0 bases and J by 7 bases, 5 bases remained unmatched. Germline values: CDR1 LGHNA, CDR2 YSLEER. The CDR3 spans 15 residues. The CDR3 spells CASSQDPGGPNEQFF. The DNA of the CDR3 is TGCGCCAGCAGCCAAGATCCGGGGGGGCCAAATGAGCAGTTCTTC.

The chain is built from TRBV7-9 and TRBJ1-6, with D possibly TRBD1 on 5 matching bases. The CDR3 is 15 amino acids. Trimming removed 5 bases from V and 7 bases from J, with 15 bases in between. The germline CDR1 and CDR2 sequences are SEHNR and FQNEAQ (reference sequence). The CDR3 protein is CASSPTGTSNSPLHF. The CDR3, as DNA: TGTGCCAGCAGCCCAACCGGGACCTCAAATTCACCCCTCCACTTT.

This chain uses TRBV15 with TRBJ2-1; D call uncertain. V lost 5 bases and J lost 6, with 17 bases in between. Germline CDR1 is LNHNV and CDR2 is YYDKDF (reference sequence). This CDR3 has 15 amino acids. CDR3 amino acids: CATSSRTTLRNEQFF. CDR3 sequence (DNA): TGTGCCACCAGCTCACGGACCACCCTGCGCAATGAGCAGTTCTTC.

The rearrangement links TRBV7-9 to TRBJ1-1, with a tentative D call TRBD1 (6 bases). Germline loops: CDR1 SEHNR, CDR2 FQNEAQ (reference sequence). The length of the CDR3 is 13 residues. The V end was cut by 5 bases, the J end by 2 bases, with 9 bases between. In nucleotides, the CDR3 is TGTGCCAGCAGCCCGACAGGTAACACTGAAGCTTTCTTT. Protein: CASSPTGNTEAFF. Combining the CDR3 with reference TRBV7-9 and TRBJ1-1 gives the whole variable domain DTGVSQNPRHKITKRGQNVTFRCDPISEHNRLYWYRQTLGQGPEFLTYFQNEAQLEKSRLLSDRFSAERPKGSFSTLEIQRTEQGDSAMYLCASSPTGNTEAFFGQGTRLTVV.

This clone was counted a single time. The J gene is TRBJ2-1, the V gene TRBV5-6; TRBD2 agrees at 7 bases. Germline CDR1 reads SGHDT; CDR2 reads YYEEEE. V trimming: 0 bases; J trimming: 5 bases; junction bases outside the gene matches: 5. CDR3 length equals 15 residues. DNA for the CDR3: TGTGCCAGCAGCTTGGATCCAGGGAGGGACAATGAGCAGTTCTTC. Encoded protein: CASSLDPGRDNEQFF. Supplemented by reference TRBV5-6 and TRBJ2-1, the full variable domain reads DAGVTQSPTHLIKTRGQQVTLRCSPKSGHDTVSWYQQALGQGPQFIFQYYEEEERQRGNFPDRFSGHQFPNYSSELNVNALLLGDSALYLCASSLDPGRDNEQFFGPGTRLTVL.

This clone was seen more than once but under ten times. The CDR3 here is CASSLAGLNYGYTF. The CDR3 DNA sequence: TGTGCCAGCAGCTTAGCGGGGCTAAACTATGGCTACACCTTC. This sequence joins TRBV7-9 and TRBJ1-2; possibly TRBD1 for D (5 bases). This CDR3 spans 14 amino acids. V was cut by 0 bases and J by 2 bases, with 7 bases left in between. Germline loops: CDR1 SEHNR, CDR2 FQNEAQ (reference sequence).

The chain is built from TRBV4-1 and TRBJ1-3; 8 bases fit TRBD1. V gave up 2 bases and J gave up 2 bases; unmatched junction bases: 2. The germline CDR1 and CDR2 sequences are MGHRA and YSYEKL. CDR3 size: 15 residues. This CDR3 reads CASSQQTGAGNTIYF. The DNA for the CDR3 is TGCGCCAGCAGCCAACAGACAGGGGCTGGAAACACCATATATTTT.

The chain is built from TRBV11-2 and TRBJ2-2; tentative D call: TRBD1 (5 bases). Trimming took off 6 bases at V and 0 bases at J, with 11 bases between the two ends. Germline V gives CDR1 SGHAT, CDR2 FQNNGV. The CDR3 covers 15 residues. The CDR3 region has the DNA TGTGCCAGCAGTCGGACAAACGCGAACACCGGGGAGCTGTTTTTT. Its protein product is CASSRTNANTGELFF.

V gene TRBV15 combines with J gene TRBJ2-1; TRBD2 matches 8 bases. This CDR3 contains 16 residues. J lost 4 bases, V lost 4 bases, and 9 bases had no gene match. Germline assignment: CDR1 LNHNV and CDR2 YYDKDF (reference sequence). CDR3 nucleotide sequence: TGTGCCACCAGCACGGGCGGGCGGGGGGTGTACAATGAGCAGTTCTTC. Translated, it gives CATSTGGRGVYNEQFF.